Given below is one T cell receptor beta chain in context. Its specificity is not known. The method was immunoSEQ multiplex PCR; TCRdb's version includes in-frame clones alone and lacks a portion of them. The sample lists tens of thousands of clones, 60% to 85% occurring once. Rectal tissue came from one to two pinch biopsies taken at colonoscopy. No immunosuppressive drugs were given to ulcerative colitis patients before diagnostic colonoscopy. Germline-derived CDR1 and CDR2 are LNHDA and SQIVND (reference sequence). The CDR3 has 14 amino acids. V shed 9 bases and J shed 8 bases, with 17 bases lying between them. These data originate in a study of pediatric ulcerative colitis. General study findings and limits: Rectal pinch biopsies may have included blood-derived T cells, especially in patients with overt colitis.

What was sequenced was gut tissue. The rearrangement links TRBV19 to TRBJ1-6, with D maybe TRBD1 (6 bases). This sequence was found in a girl aged 10-17 years with moderate ulcerative colitis. CDR3 nucleotides: TGTGCCAGCACCCTGTGGGGGCTTGATTCACCCCTCCACTTT. As protein: CASTLWGLDSPLHF. The full variable domain, with the rest looked up from reference TRBV19 and TRBJ1-6, is DGGITQSPKYLFRKEGQNVTLSCEQNLNHDAMYWYRQDPGQGLRLIYYSQIVNDFQKGDIAEGYSVSREKKESFPLTVTSAQKNPTAFYLCASTLWGLDSPLHFGNGTRLTVT.